This TCR beta chain was sequenced for a study of cytomegalovirus exposure and HLA in healthy donors. Points from the study as a whole: Later analysis showed TCR association rates varying by HLA locus, highest for DRB1 and lowest for HLA-C. Associated with HLA alleles at 0.05 false discovery rate in a later analysis were about 17,000 TCR beta sequences. Per published reports, the classifier diagnosed cytomegalovirus status with high specificity and sensitivity.

The CDR3 sequence is 10 residues long. Trimming stripped 5 bases from V and 8 bases from J, with 6 bases between. Germline CDR1 reads PRHDT; CDR2 reads FYEKMQ (reference sequence). Comments on this clone: No antigen is known for it.

PCR used 60 Vbeta primers and 13 Jbeta primers. Using immunoSEQ multiplex PCR, the repertoire was profiled, and TCRdb retains in-frame clones only, with some absent. This specimen shows under 200,000 clones; the ten leading clones hold 6.5%. This receptor was taken from a man under 40 in good health and CMV-seronegative. Sequencing was carried out using PBMCs. The chain couples TRBV13 to TRBJ1-2; unclear D gene. CDR3 loop: CASSPGGYTF. Here the CDR3 DNA reads TGTGCCAGCAGCCCGGGAGGCTACACCTTC.